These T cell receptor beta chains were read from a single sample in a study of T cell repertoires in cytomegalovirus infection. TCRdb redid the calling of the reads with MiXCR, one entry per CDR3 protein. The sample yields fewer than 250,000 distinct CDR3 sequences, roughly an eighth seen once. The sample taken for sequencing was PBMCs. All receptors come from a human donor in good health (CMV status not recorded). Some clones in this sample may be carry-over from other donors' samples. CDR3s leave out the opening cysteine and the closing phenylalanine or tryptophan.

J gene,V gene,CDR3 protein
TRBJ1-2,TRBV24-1,ATSDSDSLSYGYT
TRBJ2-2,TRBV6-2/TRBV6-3,ASIDPLGELF
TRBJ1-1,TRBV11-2,ASSLGQGEAF
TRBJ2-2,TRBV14,ASSHDHGELF
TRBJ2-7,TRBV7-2,ASSLELPGGEQY
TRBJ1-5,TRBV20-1,SARVIGNSNQPQH
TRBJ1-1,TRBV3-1,ASSSTVVNTEAF
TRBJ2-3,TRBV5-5,ASSRAGENTDTQY
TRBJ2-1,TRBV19,ASSIDQAVYNEQF
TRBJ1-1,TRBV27,ASSPLTGGNTEAF
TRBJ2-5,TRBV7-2,ASSPRTGLKTQY
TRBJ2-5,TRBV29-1,SAPDRDLWETQY
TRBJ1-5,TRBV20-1,SAAGGHSNQPQH
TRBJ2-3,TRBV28,ASSFQPGQDTDTQY
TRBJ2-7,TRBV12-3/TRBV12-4,ASSLASGQGLQ
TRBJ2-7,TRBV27,ASAVSGNSYEQY
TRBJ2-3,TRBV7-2,ASSLVLATDTQY
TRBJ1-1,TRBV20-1,SASQTLLNTEAF
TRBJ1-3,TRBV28,ASSPPGGVNTIY
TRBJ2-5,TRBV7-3,ASSLMGQYQETQY
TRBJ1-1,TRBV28,ASSTRDRENTEAF
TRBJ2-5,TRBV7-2,ASSYRGETQY
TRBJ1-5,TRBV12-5,ASGLVLEGKSNQPQH
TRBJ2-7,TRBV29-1,SVEGGAYEQY
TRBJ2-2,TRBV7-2,ASLFGVATGELF
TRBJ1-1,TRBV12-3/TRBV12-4,ASSLRPPGHLNTEAF
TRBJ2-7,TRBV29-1,SVGTGGTTSYEQY
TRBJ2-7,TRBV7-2,ASSPPPGTGAYEQY
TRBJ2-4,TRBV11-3,ASSSTLTKNIQY
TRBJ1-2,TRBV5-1,ASSLGLLRSLNYGYT
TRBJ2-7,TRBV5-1,ASSDGLYEQY
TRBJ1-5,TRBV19,ASKGNQPQH
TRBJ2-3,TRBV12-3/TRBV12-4,ASSFGAGGVRDTQY
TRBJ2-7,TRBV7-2,ASSYPGPRYEQY
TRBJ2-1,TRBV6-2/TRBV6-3,ASSPYTSSYNEQF
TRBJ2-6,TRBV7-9,ASSLATGVGANVLT